This T cell receptor (beta chain) was profiled in a study of CD8+ T cells in alopecia areata. Background on the study: The study gave tofacitinib for 6 to 18 months, then 6 months off drug. Using the percentage of affected scalp area, treated patients' severity was scored.

Comment on this clone: The antigen is unknown.

This sample's treatment: oral pan-JAK inhibitor, 5-10 mg twice daily. Study results and limitations: The study found tofacitinib significantly decreased scalp clonality and expanded CD8+ clones among the top 100.

RNA extraction was followed by reverse transcription into cDNA, which acted as the sequencing template. TCRdb's copy holds only in-frame clones and misses some; the assay was immunoSEQ multiplex PCR. The table has some 120,000 clones, over 55% seen once. Sample: CD4+ T cells sorted from blood, taken at week 4, from a patient treated with tofacitinib. This TCR was recovered from a human donor with alopecia areata.

Here the CDR3 DNA reads TGTGCCAGCAGCGTAGCAGGTAGCGGGATCGTCTATGAGCAGTTCTTC. This sequence encodes CASSVAGSGIVYEQFF. The V gene is TRBV9, the J gene TRBJ2-1, with TRBD2 matching over 8 bases. Losses at the gene ends were 0 bases for V and 8 bases for J; bases not matched to a gene: 10. The V gene's germline CDR1 is SGDLS and CDR2 YYNGEE. The CDR3 length is 16 residues. Variable domain in full (rest from reference TRBV9 and TRBJ2-1): DSGVTQTPKHLITATGQRVTLRCSPRSGDLSVYWYQQSLDQGLQFLIQYYNGEERAKGNILERFSAQQFPDLHSELNLSSLELGDSALYFCASSVAGSGIVYEQFFGPGTRLTVL.